This T cell receptor beta chain was identified in a study of PD-1 blockade in classical Hodgkin lymphoma (dated by TCRdb to the early 2020s). Some background on the complete study: Nivolumab dosing was 3 mg/kg intravenously every 2 weeks, continuing until either disease progression or unacceptable toxicity. A peripheral blood immune signature of response to PD-1 blockade in classical Hodgkin lymphoma was defined using TCR beta sequencing and CyTOF.

This clone was detected only once. This receptor's antigen is unknown. No per-base quality is available; no much larger clone lies one base away. Genomic DNA was isolated using the Qiagen DNeasy kit from unsorted PBMCs as well as from negatively selected CD4+ and CD8+ fractions. TCR beta CDR3 regions were subjected to amplification by immunoSEQ multiplex PCR with primers that anneal to V and J segments. A synthetic immune receptor repertoire was used to minimize amplification bias, and any remaining bias was removed computationally after sequencing. Per the original workflow: Repertoire diversity was quantified as the Shannon entropy index using custom Python scripts. Unsorted, CD4+ and CD8+ repertoires were examined separately, except in combined analyses, for which CD4+ and CD8+ sequences were merged in silico. A clone counted as expanded when the clone's frequency after treatment rose at least 2-fold relative to C1D1, and clones undetected at baseline were given a pseudocount of 0.5. Clones with 0 or 1 copy at C1D1 were defined as singleton clones, while clones with 2 or more copies were defined as non-singleton clones. Clones expanded in unsorted samples were assigned a CD4+, CD8+ or unknown annotation through matching of protein sequences in sorted samples from the same patient. Wilcoxon tests were applied to paired samples to test diversity changes from C1D1 to C4D1. The table comes from immuneACCESS by way of TCRdb, which keeps in-frame sequences with V and J called. Part of the clones is missing from these tables; in studies checked, under half for an unresolved V gene and the rest for unknown reasons. V, J and clone size are those of that table, while D and trimming were read from the DNA. For this sample the table gives 10,000 to 15,000 clones, of which 80% to 95% were detected only once. Under 12% of the sample is in the top ten clones.

The germline V gene sets CDR1 to SGHRS and CDR2 to YFSETQ. From the cysteine through the phenylalanine, the CDR3 covers 14 amino acids. Only the CDR3 region is kept as DNA, spanning 42 bases read in frame from base 1. The junction carries 13 bases between V and J, which are trimmed by 2 bases and 7 bases respectively. The time point label of this sample denotes: cycle 1 day 1 (C1D1), immediately before nivolumab initiation. All trial patients had relapsed after autologous stem cell transplantation, with cohorts A, B and C differing in prior brentuximab vedotin exposure. The trial cohort was composed of under 70 patients with relapsed/refractory classical Hodgkin lymphoma, for whom complete response, partial response or progressive disease was recorded as best overall response. Trial patients were treated with single-agent nivolumab in the multi-cohort phase II CheckMate 205 trial. Best overall response was determined by an independent review committee according to the 2007 International Working Group response criteria. PBMCs from the trial were collected at three points: immediately before nivolumab initiation (C1D1), and during therapy at cycle 2 day 1 and cycle 4 day 1. After peripheral blood was drawn into 8 mL Vacutainer Cell Preparation Tubes, PBMCs were isolated by centrifugation and then cryopreserved.

The paper as a whole reports these results and caveats: CD4+ but not CD8+ TCR diversity rose significantly by C4D1 (p=0.0027 vs p=0.16), most apparent in complete responders (p=0.02). Baseline TCR diversity was reported to be lower in newly diagnosed patients than in healthy donors and to be lower still in relapsed/refractory patients. Diversity was lower in patients who began nivolumab less than 1 year after ASCT, so these patients were left out of later analyses to avoid confounding by immune reconstitution. Trial patients achieving complete response had baseline diversity similar to newly diagnosed patients, whereas partial responders and progressors had significantly lower diversity. Only a single clinical trial cohort was studied, and what caused the repertoire differences, possibly disease activity or prior therapy, remained undefined.

The receptor was derived from a human donor with classical Hodgkin lymphoma. The rearrangement combines TRBV5-1 with TRBJ1-5; the D gene is perhaps TRBD1, on 6 matching bases. The input for sequencing was peripheral blood mononuclear cells (PBMCs), taken at baseline. The DNA sequence reads TGCGCCAGCAGCTTAACAGGGATGGGACAGCCCCAGCATTTT. Its protein reads: CASSLTGMGQPQHF.